This TCR beta chain emerged from a study of control samples from healthy donors and cancer patients (dated by TCRdb to about 2020). As for this clone: The clone's antigen remains unknown. Base qualities are not recorded, but no much larger clone differs from it by a single base.

The CDR1 and CDR2 encoded by the germline V gene (reference sequence) are SGHNT and YYREEE. From its cysteine to its phenylalanine, the CDR3 spans 16 amino acids. This entry keeps only the CDR3 DNA: 48 bases, framed from base 1. Trimming removed 5 bases from V and 0 bases from J; the gene matches leave 8 bases unexplained. Receptor amplification or capture employed the immunoSEQ multiplex PCR assay. This is the immuneACCESS table as TCRdb keeps it, with only in-frame sequences that have V and J called. A part of the clones is gone; compared with another copy, unresolved V genes explain less than half, and the rest is unexplained. The sample has roughly 100,000 clones on record, 92% of them singletons. Clones ranked in the top ten supply roughly 2.5% of the sample.

The V and J genes are TRBV5-4 and TRBJ2-4; TRBD1 lines up with 7 middle nucleotides. Sequenced input: blood. The TCR comes from a woman between 18 and 30 years old in good health. The CDR3 protein sequence reads: CASSIGTVLAKNIQYF. The bases read TGTGCCAGCAGTATCGGGACAGTACTAGCCAAAAACATTCAGTACTTC.